One and the same sample provided the 28 T cell receptor beta chains below, sequenced in a study of type 1 regulatory T cells. The antigens these receptors bind are not known. In TCRdb, the reads were re-called with MiXCR into one record per CDR3 protein. This sample carries about 23,000 distinct CDR3 sequences, approximately 44% of them seen once, and the ten largest clones take roughly 5.2%. Sequenced sample: cultured T cells, either the whole culture or a sorted T cell fraction (not recorded which). These receptors were obtained from a human donor in good health.

The V gene is TRBV5-4, the J gene TRBJ2-7; 8 bases fit TRBD1. With 3 bases clipped from V and 5 bases from J, the junction kept 13 bases outside the gene matches. CDR3 length equals 16 residues. Germline V lookup: CDR1 SGHNT, CDR2 YYREEE (reference sequence). Here the CDR3 DNA reads TGTGCCAGCAGCTCACCCCACGGGACAGGAGGCCACGAGCAGTACTTC. It encodes CASSSPHGTGGHEQYF.

The V gene is TRBV23-1, the J gene TRBJ2-4; D is unclear. TRBV23-1 is assigned to the ORF class and has an uncertain function. The CDR3 covers 17 residues. The V end was cut by 0 bases, the J end by 2 bases, with 14 bases between. The CDR3, as DNA: TGCGCCAGCAGTCAATCGTGGCCCCCAGCGACCAAAAACATTCAGTACTTC. Its translation: CASSQSWPPATKNIQYF.

The chain employs TRBV12-3 or TRBV12-4 and TRBJ1-3, with D perhaps TRBD1 (6 bases). Trimming took 4 bases from V and 4 from J, leaving 20 bases between them. This CDR3 is built from 17 residues. CDR3 nucleotide sequence: TGTGCCAGCAGTTCCCTACAGGGCCTGGGTGTAGGAAACACCATATATTTT. Translation: CASSSLQGLGVGNTIYF.

The V call is TRBV20-1, the J call TRBJ1-1; 8 nucleotides agree with TRBD1. The junction had 7 bases not matched to a gene; V was cut back by 1 base and J by 3 bases. The CDR3 totals 15 residues. The germline V gene encodes CDR1 DFQATT and CDR2 SNEGSKA (reference sequence). In DNA, the CDR3 is TGCAGTGCTAGAGTTAGACAGGACAGGGACACTGAAGCTTTCTTT. It translates to CSARVRQDRDTEAFF.

The chain carries TRBV6-5 and TRBJ2-3; 8 bases fit TRBD2. This CDR3 is 14 amino acids long. Germline values: CDR1 MNHEY, CDR2 SVGAGI. Trimming at V came to 6 bases and at J to 7 bases, leaving 9 bases not matched to a gene. CDR3 nucleotides: TGTGCCAGCAGGTCGAGGCTAGCGGGTCATACGCAGTATTTT. Its translation: CASRSRLAGHTQYF.

The V gene is TRBV12-3 or TRBV12-4, the J gene TRBJ1-2; D might be TRBD1 (5 bases). This CDR3 spans 14 amino acids. The V end was cut by 8 bases, the J end by 6 bases, with 19 bases between. The CDR3 spells CASLGAEKMDGYTF. Here the CDR3 DNA reads TGTGCCAGCCTCGGGGCGGAAAAAATGGATGGCTACACCTTC.

The chain has TRBV30 and TRBJ2-2; D could derive from TRBD1 or TRBD2 (5 bases each). V was trimmed by 6 bases and J by 4 bases, leaving 18 bases between them. The V gene's germline CDR1 is GTSNPN and CDR2 SVGIG (reference sequence). CDR3 size: 15 residues. CDR3: CACSPGPNPTGELFF. The CDR3 DNA is TGTGCCTGCAGTCCGGGACCAAATCCCACCGGGGAGCTGTTTTTT.

The chain is built from TRBV20-1 and TRBJ2-5; perhaps TRBD1 as D (6 bases). Germline CDR1 and CDR2: DFQATT and SNEGSKA (reference sequence). This CDR3 spans 12 amino acids. The V end lost 4 bases, the J end lost 5 bases, and 11 bases lay between the germline ends. This CDR3 is CSAKGVGETQYF. DNA of the CDR3: TGCAGTGCTAAGGGGGTTGGGGAGACCCAGTACTTC.

This clonotype turned up a few times. The chain is built from TRBV4-3 and TRBJ2-5, with a tentative D call TRBD2 (7 bases). Germline V CDR1 and CDR2: LGHNA, YSLEER. The CDR3 totals 15 residues. The V gene lost 0 bases and the J gene lost 4 bases, with 12 bases spanning the gap. CDR3 nucleotide sequence: TGCGCCAGCAGCCAAGAGGGGGGGGGCAGAGAGACCCAGTACTTC. Translation gives CASSQEGGGRETQYF.

This clonotype was detected only a few times. The J gene is TRBJ1-2, the V gene TRBV6-5; no clear D gene. With 5 bases removed from V and 7 bases from J, the gap between germline ends came to 17 bases. The CDR3 contains 14 residues. Germline lookup yields CDR1 MNHEY and CDR2 SVGAGI. This chain's CDR3 is CASSQNLDGRGYTF. The CDR3 DNA follows: TGTGCCAGCAGTCAAAACCTGGACGGCCGTGGCTACACCTTC.

The chain uses TRBV6-4 and TRBJ2-1; D unresolved. Between the trimmed V and J ends, which lost 10 bases and 0 bases, there was a span of 19 bases. This CDR3 spans 16 amino acids. Germline lookup yields CDR1 MRHNA and CDR2 SNTAGT. CDR3 sequence reads: CAITDGQESSYNEQFF. CDR3 DNA: TGTGCCATCACCGACGGGCAAGAGAGCTCCTACAATGAGCAGTTCTTC.

This chain links TRBV5-1 with TRBJ2-7; 12 nucleotides agree with TRBD1. The CDR3 contains 17 residues. Germline CDR1 is SGHRS and CDR2 is YFSETQ. V shed 4 bases and J 5 bases; nucleotides not matched to a gene: 13. DNA of the CDR3: TGCGCCAGCAGCCCCGGGACAGGGGGCGCCGGTCTCCACGAGCAGTACTTC. This sequence encodes CASSPGTGGAGLHEQYF.

CDR3 sequence: CASSTGTYGYTF. DNA for the CDR3: TGTGCCAGCAGTACAGGGACCTATGGCTACACCTTC. V and J are TRBV2 and TRBJ1-2, with D perhaps TRBD1 (6 bases). The CDR3 sequence is 12 residues long. Between the trimmed V and J ends, which lost 5 bases and 4 bases, there was a span of 8 bases. In germline, CDR1 is SNHLY, CDR2 FYNNEI.

This clonotype was observed a handful of times. The chain recombines TRBV5-1 with TRBJ2-1; D gene uncertain. In germline, CDR1 is SGHRS, CDR2 YFSETQ. This CDR3 has 14 amino acids. Trimming took 1 base from V and 0 from J, leaving 5 bases between them. The CDR3 loop is CASSLSLSYNEQFF. For the CDR3, the DNA is TGCGCCAGCAGCTTGAGTCTCTCCTACAATGAGCAGTTCTTC.

Sample share makes this clonotype medium-sized (0.01 to 0.1%). The chain combines TRBV27 with TRBJ1-4; D is perhaps TRBD1 (5 bases). Trimming removed 7 bases at V and 2 bases at J, with 11 bases between. Germline lookup yields CDR1 MNHEY and CDR2 SMNVEV (reference sequence). The length of the CDR3 is 14 residues. The CDR3 DNA reads TGTGCCAGCATGGGGGTAGCGACTAATGAAAAACTGTTTTTT. Translation gives CASMGVATNEKLFF.

This chain joins TRBV28 and TRBJ2-7; 7 bases fit TRBD2. The CDR3 length is 15 residues. Trimming took 2 bases from V and 3 from J; bases not matched to a gene: 7. The germline CDR1 and CDR2 sequences are MDHEN and SYDVKM. CDR3 protein: CASSLGAGFIYEQYF. The CDR3 nucleotides are TGTGCCAGCAGTTTAGGAGCGGGGTTTATCTACGAGCAGTACTTC.

This clonotype was observed a few times. The limits of the CDR3 on the DNA are not certain, so only TCRdb's listed CDR3 is given. The V gene is TRBV3-1, the J gene TRBJ2-5; the table's TRBD2 call for D was not verified on the DNA. CDR1 is LGHDT, CDR2 YNNKEL, per germline (reference sequence). The CDR3 sequence runs 13 residues, both termini included. CDR3 amino acids: CASSPSGRETQYF.

This chain links TRBV7-2 with TRBJ2-2; D is unclear. The CDR3 is made up of 14 amino acids. Germline lookup yields CDR1 SGHTA and CDR2 FQGNSA. Trimming stripped 6 bases from V and 1 base from J, with 9 bases between. The chain's CDR3 is CASRKTLNTGELFF. In nucleotides, the CDR3 is TGTGCCAGCAGAAAAACACTGAACACCGGGGAGCTGTTTTTT.

This chain joins TRBV7-9 and TRBJ2-7, with 10 bases fitting TRBD1. V trimming: 6 bases; J trimming: 2 bases; junction bases outside the gene matches: 10. The CDR3 contains 16 residues. Germline V gene lookup returns CDR1 SEHNR and CDR2 FQNEAQ (reference sequence). The CDR3: CASRPAGTGVTYEQYF. As DNA, the CDR3 is TGTGCCAGCAGACCAGCCGGGACAGGGGTCACCTACGAGCAGTACTTC.

This clonotype is a singleton in its sample. V usage is TRBV5-1 and J usage is TRBJ1-6; no firm D call. The germline CDR1 and CDR2 sequences are SGHRS and YFSETQ. Between the trimmed V and J ends, which lost 4 bases and 5 bases, there was a span of 16 bases. The CDR3 consists of 16 residues. CDR3 coding DNA: TGCGCCAGCAGCCCTAAGACCGGGCGGCATAATTCACCCCTCCACTTT. This codes for CASSPKTGRHNSPLHF.

Written as DNA, the CDR3 is TGTGCCAGCAGATCCGGACAGGGGGCTTTGCAGGAAGCTTTCTTT. This gives the protein CASRSGQGALQEAFF. The chain combines TRBV7-2 with TRBJ1-1; 11 bases are shared with TRBD1. The trim removed 6 bases at V and 8 bases at J, leaving 11 bases unmatched. CDR1 and CDR2 (germline): SGHTA, FQGNSA. This CDR3 is 15 amino acids long. The full variable domain, completed using reference TRBV7-2 and TRBJ1-1, is GAGVSQSPSNKVTEKGKDVELRCDPISGHTALYWYRQSLGQGLEFLIYFQGNSAPDKSGLPSDRFSAERTGGSVSTLTIQRTQQEDSAVYLCASRSGQGALQEAFFGQGTRLTVV.

The chain is built from TRBV6-5 and TRBJ1-2; a weak D match, TRBD1 (6 bases). V was pared by 9 bases and J by 1 base, with 12 bases between. Germline CDR1 is MNHEY and CDR2 is SVGAGI. The CDR3 is 13 amino acids. The DNA for the CDR3 is TGTGCCAGTAAATACAGGGTTAACTATGGCTACACCTTC. Translating gives CASKYRVNYGYTF.

This clonotype was seen a few times. The chain is built from TRBV20-1 and TRBJ2-5; TRBD2 agrees at 9 bases. Trimming took 3 bases from V and 5 from J; bases not matched to a gene: 7. The CDR3 is 14 residues long. Germline V CDR1 and CDR2: DFQATT, SNEGSKA (reference sequence). CDR3 nucleotides: TGCAGTGCTAGTAGCGGGGGCCTTATGGAGACCCAGTACTTC. Amino acids: CSASSGGLMETQYF.

The J gene is TRBJ2-7, the V gene TRBV7-9, with TRBD1 matching over 9 bases. The CDR3 loop spans 16 amino acids. Germline V lookup: CDR1 SEHNR, CDR2 FQNEAQ (reference sequence). The trim removed 4 bases at V and 3 bases at J, leaving 10 bases unmatched. For the CDR3, the DNA is TGTGCCAGCAGCTCCCAAGGGGGACAGGGTTACTACGAGCAGTACTTC. Residues: CASSSQGGQGYYEQYF.

CDR3 sequence (DNA): TGTGCCAGCAGGGGGGGACAGAGAAAGAATGAAAAACTGTTTTTT. Protein: CASRGGQRKNEKLFF. This rearrangement joins TRBV6-6 to TRBJ1-4, with TRBD1 identical over 7 bases. The CDR3 covers 15 residues. V lost 6 bases, J lost 5 bases, and 9 bases stayed unmatched. Germline assignment: CDR1 MNHNY and CDR2 SVGAGI (reference sequence).

This clonotype was seen repeatedly, ten times or more. This chain links TRBV7-2 with TRBJ2-7; tentative D call: TRBD2 (7 bases). The CDR3 loop spans 17 amino acids. Germline V gives CDR1 SGHTA, CDR2 FQGNSA. Trimming left V 3 bases short and J 0 bases short, with 18 bases between. CDR3 nucleotide sequence: TGTGCCAGCAGCTTGAGGGGGGGAGGGAAGAGCTCCTACGAGCAGTACTTC. This encodes CASSLRGGGKSSYEQYF.

The rearrangement uses TRBV3-1 and TRBJ2-5; D tentatively fits TRBD1 or TRBD2 (5 bases each). The V and J ends lost 4 bases and 5 bases respectively, with 17 bases between them. The V gene's germline CDR1 is LGHDT and CDR2 YNNKEL (reference sequence). The CDR3 consists of 15 residues. The CDR3 is CASSPPGPLLETQYF. For the CDR3, the DNA is TGTGCCAGCAGCCCCCCGGGGCCCCTCTTGGAGACCCAGTACTTC.

This sequence joins TRBV12-3 or TRBV12-4 and TRBJ1-2; D remains unclear. CDR3 length: 11 amino acids. V was pared by 2 bases and J by 3 bases, with 1 base between. The CDR3 is CASSLHYGYTF. CDR3 coding DNA: TGTGCCAGCAGTTTACACTATGGCTACACCTTC.